This T cell receptor (beta chain) comes out of a study of OX40 agonist ivuxolimab in advanced cancers. General notes on the study: Ivuxolimab, which targeted the costimulatory receptor OX40 (CD134), was an agonistic, fully human IgG2 monoclonal antibody. Prior anti-PD-1, anti-PD-L1 or anti-CTLA-4 therapy was permitted, and 40% of dose-escalation patients had received checkpoint inhibitors. A male proportion of about 79% and a mean age of approximately 55 years, ranging from roughly 23 to 80, were recorded for the dose-escalation cohort. Intravenous ivuxolimab was administered to patients every 2 weeks at six dose levels: 0.01, 0.1, 0.3, 1.5, 3 and 10 mg/kg. The monotherapy dose-escalation portion (N ≈ 52 patients) of the phase I ivuxolimab trial is reported in the paper. Of the approximately 54 dose-escalation patients, hepatocellular carcinoma was present in roughly 19, melanoma in around 15, renal cell carcinoma in 9 and head and neck cancer in 9. The point of sequencing TCRbeta in the periphery was to test whether ivuxolimab changed TCR sequence diversity and drove clonal T-cell expansion. Partial responses occurred in three dose-escalation patients, of whom one had hepatocellular carcinoma and two had cutaneous melanoma. Study-wide conclusions, independent of this receptor: At doses of 0.1 to 3.0 mg/kg, clonal expansion of both CD4+ and CD8+ blood T cells was observed from baseline to week 6. On average, CD8+ T cells showed more expanded clones than CD4+ T cells after ivuxolimab. Low levels of normalized T-cell clonal expansion were also shown by some nonresponding patients. The antigen specificity of the peripheral T cells that underwent clonal expansion was not determined. In partial responders in the 0.1-3.0 mg/kg groups, normalized peripheral clonal expansion was found to be among the lowest, especially among CD8+ T cells.

Including cysteine and phenylalanine, the CDR3 has 12 amino acids. This entry keeps only the CDR3 DNA: 36 bases, framed from base 1. V drops 5 bases and J drops 7 bases, leaving 8 bases in between. The germline V gene (reference sequence) sets CDR1 to SEHNR and CDR2 to FQNEAQ. A note on this clone: This receptor's antigen is unknown. There are no base qualities to consult, and no much larger clone falls within one base.

The trial excluded patients who had a history of autoimmune disease or who were on systemic immunosuppression. In every dose cohort, peripheral blood was drawn for TCR sequencing at baseline, cycle 4 day 1, and cycle 7 day 1. Samples came from an open-label, multicenter, first-in-human phase I dose-escalation trial of ivuxolimab. Adults with locally advanced or metastatic melanoma, renal cell carcinoma, hepatocellular carcinoma or head and neck squamous cell carcinoma were enrolled in the trial. CD4+ and CD8+ T cells were sorted separately from peripheral blood before TCR sequencing. Genomic DNA was isolated from the sorted cells so that the TCRbeta CDR3 region could be sequenced. The immunoSEQ Assay was used to sequence the TCRbeta CDR3 regions. Entries here come from immuneACCESS through TCRdb and include only in-frame sequences with V and J called. Some clones fail to appear in such tables; in the studies checked, an unresolved V gene covers under half of the shortfall, and the cause of the remainder is unknown. This sample is represented by over 10,000 clones; 75% to 85% of them were singletons. Of the sample, less than 55% falls within the top ten clones.

The receptor chain draws on TRBV7-9 and TRBJ2-2; the D gene is unclear. The receptor comes from an adult with an advanced solid tumor such as melanoma, head and neck, liver or kidney cancer. This specimen consisted of CD4+ or CD8+ T cells sorted from blood, obtained in a trial of the OX40 agonist ivuxolimab. CDR3 sequence: CASSPKVGELFF. The sequenced DNA is TGTGCCAGCAGCCCCAAAGTCGGGGAGCTGTTTTTT. The reference TRBV7-9 and TRBJ2-2 proteins fill in what lies around the CDR3, so the full variable domain reads DTGVSQNPRHKITKRGQNVTFRCDPISEHNRLYWYRQTLGQGPEFLTYFQNEAQLEKSRLLSDRFSAERPKGSFSTLEIQRTEQGDSAMYLCASSPKVGELFFGEGSRLTVL.